The clone carrying this T cell receptor beta chain was counted between two and nine times. These data are taken from a study of molecular identifiers for immune sequencing clone quantification. Study-level information: Replicates involved a five-way split of RNA from about 19,000 or 110,000 naive CD8 cells, with sequencing of four.

The CDR3 runs to 16 residues. Germline assignment: CDR1 LNHNV and CDR2 YYDKDF (reference sequence). The V and J ends lost 0 bases and 2 bases respectively, with 10 bases between them. TCRdb independently ran MiXCR on the PCR reads; one entry per CDR3 protein. In the table there are roughly 630,000 distinct CDR3 sequences, over 25% of which are singletons. The sample consisted of naive CD8+ T cells from blood, with Jurkat cell RNA spiked in. This sample's subset: FACS-sorted CD8+CD4-CCR7+CD45RA+ naive T cells. The V call is TRBV15, the J call TRBJ1-4, with no clear D. The source is a human donor in good health. Some libraries in this study had Jurkat cell RNA spiked in. CDR3 sequence reads: CATSRDAEPTNEKLFF. As DNA, the CDR3 is TGTGCCACCAGCAGAGATGCAGAGCCCACTAATGAAAAACTGTTTTTT.